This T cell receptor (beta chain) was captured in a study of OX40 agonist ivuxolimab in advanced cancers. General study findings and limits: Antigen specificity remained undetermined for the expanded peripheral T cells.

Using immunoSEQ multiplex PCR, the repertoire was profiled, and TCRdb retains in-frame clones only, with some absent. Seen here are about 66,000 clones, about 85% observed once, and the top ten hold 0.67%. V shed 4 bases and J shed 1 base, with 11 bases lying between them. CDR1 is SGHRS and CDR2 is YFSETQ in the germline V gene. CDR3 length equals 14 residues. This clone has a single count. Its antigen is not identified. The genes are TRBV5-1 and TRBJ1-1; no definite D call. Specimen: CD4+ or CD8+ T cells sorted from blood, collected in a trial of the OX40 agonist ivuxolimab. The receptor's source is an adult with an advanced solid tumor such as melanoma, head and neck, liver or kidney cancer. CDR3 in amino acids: CASSPNSGNTEAFF. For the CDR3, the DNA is TGCGCCAGCAGCCCCAACAGCGGGAACACTGAAGCTTTCTTT.